The 12 T cell receptor beta chains below were found in one sample sequenced in a study of tumor-infiltrating lymphocytes in primary liver carcinoma. Bulk tissue was left unsorted, and RNA and DNA were co-extracted from about 20-30 mg of it. A constant-region primer served to make TCR beta cDNA from about 500 ng total RNA. Nested multiplex PCR, run for three rounds with slightly modified ARM-PCR, yielded TCR beta libraries. Both of the initial two PCR rounds ran for 10 cycles and employed TRBV1-TRBV30 forward primers alongside a C-beta reverse primer. Each CDR3 protein is one row after TCRdb ran MiXCR on the multiplex PCR reads. The sample lists 60,000 to 90,000 distinct CDR3 sequences, 60% to 75% seen once, with about 27% in the top ten. The material sequenced was liver tumor tissue from sampling region 4. Stated subset: tumor region T4, right-lateral pole. Source of these receptors: a man in his forties with primary liver carcinoma and hepatitis B virus infection.

Comment on this clonotype: Given the absence of the conserved phenylalanine or tryptophan at the CDR3 end, a read error is likely. J is TRBJ2-7 and V is TRBV6-5, with 10 bases that match TRBD1. J was trimmed by 3 bases and V by 5 bases; bases with no gene match: 4. The CDR3 consists of 14 residues. The germline V gene encodes CDR1 MNHEY and CDR2 SVGAGI. The CDR3 reads CASSRDRGDYEQYS. The CDR3 DNA sequence: TGTGCCAGCAGTAGGGACAGGGGAGACTACGAGCAGTACTCC.

In its sample, this clonotype was seen many times. The chain links TRBV6-6 to TRBJ2-7; TRBD1 aligns across 7 bases. Germline CDR1 is MNHNY and CDR2 is SVGAGI (reference sequence). V lost 8 bases and J lost 4; bases outside the gene matches: 11. The CDR3 spans 14 residues. In DNA form, the CDR3 reads TGTGCCAGCCGCTCCTCGGGACAGAGTTACGAGCAGTACTTC. Its translation: CASRSSGQSYEQYF.

This clonotype has ten or more counts. The J gene is TRBJ1-6, the V gene TRBV7-8; a possible D gene is TRBD1 (6 bases). V dropped 0 bases and J dropped 7 bases, with 16 bases sitting between them. The CDR3 has 17 amino acids. The germline CDR1 and CDR2 sequences are SGHVS and FQNEAQ. The DNA for the CDR3 is TGTGCCAGCAGCTTAGCCCGTTGGACAGTAGGAAATTCACCCCTCCACTTT. Protein sequence: CASSLARWTVGNSPLHF.

About this clonotype itself: Germline is not matched at one junction end, which may reflect a read error. V is TRBV11-2 and J is TRBJ2-7, with 7 bases matching TRBD1. The CDR3 loop spans 13 amino acids. Looked up from germline, CDR1 is SGHAT and CDR2 is FQNNGV. The CDR3 region is CARSMGQLYEQYF. The CDR3 region has the DNA TGTGCCAGAAGCATGGGACAGCTATACGAACAGTACTTC.

This clonotype has a count of ten or more. V and J are TRBV6-6 and TRBJ2-7; the match to TRBD2 covers 8 bases. The CDR3 runs 20 residues. Germline trimming cut 2 bases from V and 3 bases from J; bases unmatched to any gene: 21. Germline CDR1 reads MNHNY; CDR2 reads SVGAGI (reference sequence). The CDR3 loop is CASSYLASGGASGERYEQYF. The CDR3 DNA is TGTGCCAGCAGTTACCTAGCTTCGGGGGGGGCTAGCGGAGAACGCTACGAGCAGTACTTC.

This clonotype was seen many times. The V gene is TRBV10-2, the J gene TRBJ2-5; D is unresolved. Trimming removed 2 bases from V and 5 bases from J, with 9 bases in between. Germline loops: CDR1 WSHSY, CDR2 SAAADI. This CDR3 region has 13 residues. CDR3 sequence: CASSEARSETQYF. CDR3 coding DNA: TGCGCCAGCAGTGAGGCAAGGTCGGAGACCCAGTACTTC.

Regarding this clonotype: Mismatch with germline at one junction end may stem from a read error. The CDR3 region is CASSFRGTGVLVGKQHF. In DNA form, the CDR3 reads TGTGCCAGCAGCTTTCGTGGGACAGGGGTTTTAGTGGGAAAGCAGCACTTC. The chain is built from TRBV11-2 and TRBJ2-7, with 10 bases aligning to TRBD1. The CDR3 spans 17 residues. The V gene's germline CDR1 is SGHAT and CDR2 FQNNGV. The entire variable domain, with the rest obtained from reference TRBV11-2 and TRBJ2-7, is as follows: EAGVAQSPRYKIIEKRQSVAFWCNPISGHATLYWYQQILGQGPKLLIQFQNNGVVDDSQLPKDRFSAERLKGVDSTLKIQPAKLEDSAVYLCASSFRGTGVLVGKQHFGPGTRLTVT.

In its sample, this clonotype was seen many times. This sequence joins TRBV7-8 and TRBJ2-7; no reliable D call. CDR3 length: 13 residues. Germline lookup yields CDR1 SGHVS and CDR2 FQNEAQ. Trimming left V 0 bases short and J 0 bases short, with 3 bases between. CDR3 DNA: TGTGCCAGCAGCTTAGCCCTCTCCTACGAGCAGTACTTC. This gives the protein CASSLALSYEQYF.

This chain links TRBV11-2 with TRBJ2-3; 7 bases are a match to TRBD1. The germline CDR1 and CDR2 sequences are SGHAT and FQNNGV. J gave up 4 bases and V 6 bases, and 7 bases lay outside the gene matches. The CDR3 has 14 amino acids. The DNA of the CDR3 is TGTGCCAGCAGATATCGGGACAGCGCAGATACGCAGTATTTT. Protein: CASRYRDSADTQYF.

Remarks on this clonotype: A much larger clone sits a single nucleotide away, making a read error possible. J is TRBJ1-6 and V is TRBV30, with D possibly TRBD1 on 5 matching bases. Germline CDR1 is GTSNPN and CDR2 is SVGIG (reference sequence). CDR3 size: 12 residues. CDR3 region: CAWDSGDSSLHF. The CDR3, as DNA: TGTGCCTGGGACAGTGGGGATTCATCCCTCCACTTT.

V is TRBV10-1 and J is TRBJ2-7, with D perhaps TRBD2 (6 bases). Germline assignment: CDR1 WNHNN and CDR2 SYGVQD (reference sequence). Trimming left V 7 bases short and J 2 bases short, with 15 bases between. This CDR3 comprises 14 residues. CDR3 DNA: TGCGCCAGCAACATAGTAGCGGTTGCCTACGAGCAGTACTTC. It codes for CASNIVAVAYEQYF.

The chain carries TRBV6-1 and TRBJ2-3, with TRBD1 as a possible D gene (7 bases). The CDR3 runs to 13 residues. V was shortened by 10 bases and J by 5 bases, with 16 bases between the two germline ends. Per the germline V gene, CDR1 is MNHNS and CDR2 is SASEGT. Here the CDR3 DNA reads TGTGCCAATAGGGGCCAGGGGGGAGATACGCAGTATTTT. Its translation is CANRGQGGDTQYF.